The TCR beta chain described here comes from a study of control samples from healthy donors and cancer patients. TCRdb's copy holds only in-frame clones and misses some; the assay was immunoSEQ multiplex PCR. This table holds 150,000 to 200,000 clones, about nine tenths found once. CDR1 is DFQATT, CDR2 SNEGSKA, per germline (reference sequence). The CDR3 is 9 residues long. V lost 5 bases and J 8 bases, leaving 4 bases between the germline ends. This sequence originates from a woman between 35 and 50 years old in good health. The rearrangement uses TRBV20-1 and TRBJ1-5; D remains unclear. Sequenced sample: blood. CDR3 protein: CSASKPQHF. The CDR3 coding sequence is TGCAGTGCTTCGAAGCCCCAGCATTTT.